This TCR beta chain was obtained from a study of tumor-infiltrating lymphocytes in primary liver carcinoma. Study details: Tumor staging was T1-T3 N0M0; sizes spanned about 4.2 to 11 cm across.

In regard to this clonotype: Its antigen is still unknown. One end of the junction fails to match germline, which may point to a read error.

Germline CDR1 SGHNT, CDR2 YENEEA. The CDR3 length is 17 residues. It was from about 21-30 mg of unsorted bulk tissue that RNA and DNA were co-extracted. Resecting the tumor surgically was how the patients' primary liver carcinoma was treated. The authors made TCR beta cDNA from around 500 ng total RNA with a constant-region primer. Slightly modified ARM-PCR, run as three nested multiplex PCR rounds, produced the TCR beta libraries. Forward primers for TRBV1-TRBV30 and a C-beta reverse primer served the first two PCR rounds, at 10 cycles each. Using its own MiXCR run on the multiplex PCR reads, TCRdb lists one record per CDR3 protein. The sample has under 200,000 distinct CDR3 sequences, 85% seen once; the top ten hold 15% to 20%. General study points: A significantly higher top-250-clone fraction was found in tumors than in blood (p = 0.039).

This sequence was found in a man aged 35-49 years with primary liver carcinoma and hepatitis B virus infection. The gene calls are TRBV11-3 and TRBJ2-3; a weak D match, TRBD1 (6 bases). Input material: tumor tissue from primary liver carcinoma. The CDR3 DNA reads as TGTGCCATCAGCCCCGGAACAGGGTATGTGACGACAGATACGCAGTATTTT. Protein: CAISPGTGYVTTDTQYF.